Shown below are 21 T cell receptor beta chains from a single sample sequenced in a study of T cells in Graves' hyperthyroidism and ophthalmopathy. Researchers amplified the TCR beta CDR3 regions from RNA transcripts. With the HTBI primer set, the TCR CDR3 went through a first round of RT-PCR. TCRdb reprocessed the multiplex PCR reads with MiXCR, giving one entry per CDR3 protein. Of almost 600,000 distinct CDR3 sequences in the sample, approximately 15% were seen once. The material sequenced was blood. The receptors originated from a woman aged 25 to 39 with Graves' hyperthyroidism that later progressed to Graves' ophthalmopathy.

The table lists this clonotype with many counts. The rearrangement links TRBV27 to TRBJ2-7, with 10 bases aligning to TRBD2. The CDR3 is made up of 16 amino acids. With 4 bases clipped from V and 4 bases from J, the junction kept 10 bases outside the gene matches. Germline-derived CDR1 and CDR2 are MNHEY and SMNVEV (reference sequence). In nucleotides, the CDR3 is TGTGCCAGCAGTTCAAGGGGACTAGCGACGTGGTACGAGCAGTACTTC. As protein: CASSSRGLATWYEQYF.

In its sample, this clonotype was seen many times. The chain links TRBV3-1 to TRBJ2-1, with TRBD2 identical over 7 bases. Germline V CDR1 and CDR2: LGHDT, YNNKEL (reference sequence). CDR3 size: 17 residues. The V segment lost 0 bases and the J segment 5 bases; nucleotides outside the gene matches: 10. Here the CDR3 reads CASSQDSAGRGHNEQFF. For the CDR3, the DNA is TGTGCCAGCAGCCAAGATTCAGCGGGACGCGGCCACAATGAGCAGTTCTTC.

This clonotype has a handful of counts. This chain links TRBV24-1 with TRBJ2-1; TRBD2 matches at 9 bases. Germline V gives CDR1 KGHDR, CDR2 SFDVKD. V lost 6 bases to trimming and J lost 5 bases; unmatched junction nucleotides: 7. The CDR3 covers 15 residues. The CDR3: CATSNSGSIHNEQFF. CDR3 coding DNA: TGTGCCACCAGTAATAGCGGGAGCATCCACAATGAGCAGTTCTTC.

This clonotype has a count of ten or more. The chain carries TRBV7-9 and TRBJ2-3; weak D call: TRBD2 (6 bases). This CDR3 comprises 14 residues. With 3 bases removed from V and 1 base from J, the gap between germline ends came to 8 bases. Germline CDR1 reads SEHNR; CDR2 reads FQNEAQ (reference sequence). CDR3 protein: CASSLEGGTDTQYF. For the CDR3, the DNA is TGTGCCAGCAGCTTGGAGGGCGGCACAGATACGCAGTATTTT.

V usage is TRBV19 and J usage is TRBJ1-4, with D perhaps TRBD1 (5 bases). Between the trimmed V and J ends, which lost 7 bases and 5 bases, there was a span of 11 bases. Looked up from germline, CDR1 is LNHDA and CDR2 is SQIVND (reference sequence). The CDR3 consists of 13 residues. The CDR3 reads CASNGGSNEKLFF. The DNA for the CDR3 is TGTGCCAGTAATGGGGGGAGCAATGAAAAACTGTTTTTT.

The rearrangement joins TRBV10-3 to TRBJ2-5, with D perhaps TRBD2 (6 bases). The CDR3 totals 14 residues. Germline assignment: CDR1 ENHRY and CDR2 SYGVKD. V gave up 0 bases and J gave up 3 bases, with 8 bases separating them. The CDR3, as DNA: TGTGCCATCAGTGAGTCATTAGCGGAAGAGACCCAGTACTTC. It codes for CAISESLAEETQYF.

The chain combines TRBV7-9 with TRBJ2-7, with TRBD2 as a possible D gene (6 bases). The V end lost 4 bases, the J end lost 2 bases, and 18 bases lay between the germline ends. The length of the CDR3 is 16 residues. CDR1 is SEHNR, CDR2 FQNEAQ, per germline (reference sequence). CDR3 nucleotides: TGTGCCAGCAGCTCTGCTTGGGACTGGGGGACCTACGAGCAGTACTTC. Residues: CASSSAWDWGTYEQYF.

This clonotype was seen a handful of times. The chain couples TRBV6-6 to TRBJ2-1; 7 nucleotides line up with TRBD1. Germline CDR1 reads MNHNY; CDR2 reads SVGAGI (reference sequence). The CDR3 consists of 15 residues. After removal of 2 bases from V and 8 bases from J, the junction contained 9 bases not matched to a gene. CDR3 in DNA: TGTGCCAGCAGTTACCGCGACAGGGCTCTGGATGAGCAGTTCTTC. This gives the protein CASSYRDRALDEQFF.

This clonotype came up many times. The chain is built from TRBV12-3 or TRBV12-4 and TRBJ1-1; the D is unclear. V gave up 5 bases and J gave up 2 bases, with 6 bases separating them. This CDR3 has 12 residues. The chain's CDR3 is CASSRHNTEAFF. The CDR3 nucleotides read TGTGCCAGCAGTCGACATAACACTGAAGCTTTCTTT.

This clonotype was counted at least ten times. The J gene is TRBJ1-2, the V gene TRBV7-9; D gene ambiguous. Germline V gene lookup returns CDR1 SEHNR and CDR2 FQNEAQ (reference sequence). There are 14 residues in the CDR3. Deletions cut 1 base from V and 1 base from J, with 7 bases between. The CDR3 DNA follows: TGTGCCAGCAGCTTAGAGGGTTTTAACTATGGCTACACCTTC. Translation gives CASSLEGFNYGYTF.

This clonotype was recorded only once. In nucleotides, the CDR3 is TGCAGTGCCCCCCCCCCCCCCGGGCCGGAAGCTTTCTTT. Protein: CSAPPPPGPEAFF. The chain couples TRBV20-1 to TRBJ1-1; D gene ambiguous. The CDR3 is 13 residues long. V was clipped by 6 bases and J by 8 bases, with 19 bases between them. Germline values: CDR1 DFQATT, CDR2 SNEGSKA (reference sequence).

This rearrangement joins TRBV20-1 to TRBJ2-7; tentatively, D is TRBD2 (5 bases). Trimming took 6 bases from V and 2 from J, leaving 14 bases between them. This CDR3 region has 13 residues. Germline CDR1 DFQATT, CDR2 SNEGSKA (reference sequence). The CDR3 here is CSAVSGMTYEQYF. In nucleotides, the CDR3 is TGCAGTGCAGTAAGCGGAATGACCTACGAGCAGTACTTC.

V gene TRBV5-6 combines with J gene TRBJ2-1; TRBD2 might be the D (5 bases). V lost 2 bases and J 5 bases, leaving 14 bases between the germline ends. CDR1 is SGHDT, CDR2 YYEEEE, per germline. The CDR3 runs 15 residues. The CDR3 region has the DNA TGTGCCAGCAGCTTTGGGAGTTCCCCAAACAATGAGCAGTTCTTC. This encodes CASSFGSSPNNEQFF.

The chain recombines TRBV19 with TRBJ2-1; D is perhaps TRBD2 (6 bases). Germline V gives CDR1 LNHDA, CDR2 SQIVND (reference sequence). The V gene lost 4 bases and the J gene lost 0 bases, with 10 bases spanning the gap. The CDR3 contains 15 residues. CDR3 loop: CASSKDGSSYNEQFF. Here the CDR3 DNA reads TGTGCCAGTAGTAAGGACGGGAGCTCCTACAATGAGCAGTTCTTC.

There are many counts of this clonotype. The V and J genes are TRBV6-1 and TRBJ1-5; TRBD1 might be the D (6 bases). The CDR3 is 14 amino acids. Trimming stripped 6 bases from V and 3 bases from J, with 12 bases between. The V gene's germline CDR1 is MNHNS and CDR2 SASEGT. The CDR3 bases are TGTGCCAGCAGGTTGACAGGAGACAATCAGCCCCAGCATTTT. It is translated as CASRLTGDNQPQHF.

This clonotype was observed a single time. V usage is TRBV5-1 and J usage is TRBJ1-4; D gene uncertain. CDR1 SGHRS and CDR2 YFSETQ come from the germline V gene. This CDR3 comprises 16 residues. V was pared by 1 base and J by 0 bases, with 10 bases between. Written as DNA, the CDR3 is TGCGCCAGCAGCTTGACCGGACCCACAACTAATGAAAAACTGTTTTTT. As protein: CASSLTGPTTNEKLFF.

This clonotype was detected ten times or more. The rearrangement joins TRBV12-3 or TRBV12-4 to TRBJ1-1; TRBD1 might be the D (6 bases). V was cut by 6 bases and J by 7 bases, with 21 bases left in between. The CDR3 has 15 residues. Here the CDR3 reads CASSDAGAPGGEAFF. The CDR3 nucleotides are TGTGCCAGCAGCGATGCAGGGGCCCCTGGGGGTGAAGCTTTCTTT.

This clonotype was observed many times. This chain links TRBV28 with TRBJ1-4; D not resolved. Trimming cost V 2 bases and J 7 bases, with 5 bases left between them. Looked up from germline, CDR1 is MDHEN and CDR2 is SYDVKM. CDR3 length equals 12 residues. The CDR3 sequence is CASSLQPEKLFF. As DNA, the CDR3 is TGTGCCAGCAGTTTACAGCCTGAAAAACTGTTTTTT.

This clonotype appeared many times. The chain combines TRBV11-2 with TRBJ1-3; D possibly corresponds to TRBD1 (6 bases). Germline V gene sequence: CDR1 SGHAT, CDR2 FQNNGV. The germline V and J ends were trimmed by 3 bases and 3 bases, with 9 bases remaining between them. This CDR3 has 14 residues. CDR3 bases: TGTGCCAGCAGCTTCGGACAGAATGGAAACACCATATATTTT. Its protein is CASSFGQNGNTIYF.

The V and J genes are TRBV30 and TRBJ2-3; D not certain. Trimming stripped 0 bases from V and 0 bases from J, with 7 bases between. This CDR3 has 14 amino acids. Per the germline V gene, CDR1 is GTSNPN and CDR2 is SVGIG (reference sequence). The CDR3 DNA follows: TGTGCCTGGAGTGTAGGACGTAGCACAGATACGCAGTATTTT. Its translation: CAWSVGRSTDTQYF.

The rearrangement joins TRBV5-1 to TRBJ2-4, with D possibly being TRBD2 (6 bases). The CDR3 is 12 amino acids. Looked up from germline, CDR1 is SGHRS and CDR2 is YFSETQ. V lost 2 bases, J lost 8 bases, and 8 bases lay in between. CDR3 amino acids: CASSFSGDIQYF. Here the CDR3 DNA reads TGCGCCAGCAGCTTTTCGGGGGACATTCAGTACTTC.